This TCR beta chain was observed in a study of regulatory T cells in long-lasting Graves disease. Noted time point: newly diagnosed GD, antithyroid drugs for less than 3 months. TCR sequences were obtained from RNA taken from PBMCs. Trimming stripped 3 bases from V and 3 bases from J, with 9 bases between. The CDR3 loop spans 14 amino acids. Germline assignment: CDR1 MNHEY and CDR2 SMNVEV (reference sequence). The TCR beta library used iRepertoire HTBI primers with Arm-PCR amplification of CDR3. In TCRdb, the multiplex PCR reads were re-called with MiXCR into one record per CDR3 protein. The sample carries about 460,000 distinct CDR3 sequences, 11% to 15% recorded once. This clonotype came up a few times. These sequences were also reported in another study, on T cells in Graves' hyperthyroidism and ophthalmopathy. Per that study: Using the HTBI primer set, a first-round RT-PCR was run on the TCR CDR3. Median prediction lead before ophthalmopathy onset was around seven months with the model.

The rearrangement uses TRBV27 and TRBJ2-1; no definite D call. The TCR originated in a woman in her forties or fifties with Graves disease. The sequencing here drew on peripheral blood mononuclear cells (PBMCs), taken at new diagnosis, from a patient treated with antithyroid drugs. CDR3 nucleotide sequence: TGTGCCAGCAGTTTGAACCTTAACTACAATGAGCAGTTCTTC. Protein: CASSLNLNYNEQFF.